This T cell receptor (beta chain) is from a study of persistence of HIV-infected CD4 T cells. About the study: Suppressive ART had lasted a median of around eight years.

Sequencing used immunoSEQ version 4 in survey mode. Sequencing used immunoSEQ multiplex PCR; TCRdb keeps in-frame clones, though not all of them. The sample comprises approximately 65,000 clones, approximately 75% of which are singletons, and roughly 1.7% rests with the top ten. This clone was observed a single time. The antigen remains undetermined. Germline values: CDR1 MNHEY, CDR2 SVGEGT. V lost 5 bases to trimming and J lost 0 bases; unmatched junction nucleotides: 6. The CDR3 has 16 amino acids. Cells were stimulated with overlapping HIV-1 Gag 15-mer peptides. Sorted nonresponding memory CD4+ T cells were CD40L-negative, CD69-negative, CD45RO-high. PBMCs were depleted of CD8+ T cells before stimulation. CD8-depleted PBMCs were stimulated 15 to 20 hours with anti-CD28/CD49d costimulation, CD40-blocking antibody and enfuvirtide.

The clonotype comes from an adult man with HIV who was CMV-seropositive. Source: CD4+ T cells sorted from PBMCs after roughly 18-hour stimulation, taken from a patient who received antiretroviral therapy. The chain couples TRBV6-2 or TRBV6-3 to TRBJ1-1; TRBD1 matches 10 bases. The CDR3 here is CASSLGTGEMNTEAFF. For the CDR3, the DNA is TGTGCCAGCAGTCTCGGGACAGGGGAAATGAACACTGAAGCTTTCTTT.